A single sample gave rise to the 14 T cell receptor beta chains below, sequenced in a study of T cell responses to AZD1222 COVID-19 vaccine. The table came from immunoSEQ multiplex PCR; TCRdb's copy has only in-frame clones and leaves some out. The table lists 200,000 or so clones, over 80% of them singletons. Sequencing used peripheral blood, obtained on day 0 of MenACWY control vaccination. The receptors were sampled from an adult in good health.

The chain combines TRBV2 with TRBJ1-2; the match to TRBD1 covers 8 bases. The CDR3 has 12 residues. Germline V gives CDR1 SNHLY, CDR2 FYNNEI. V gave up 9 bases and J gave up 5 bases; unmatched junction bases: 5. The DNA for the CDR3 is TGTGCCAGGGGGGACAGGCCGTATGGCTACACCTTC. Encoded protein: CARGDRPYGYTF. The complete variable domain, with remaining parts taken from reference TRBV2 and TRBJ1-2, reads EPEVTQTPSHQVTQMGQEVILRCVPISNHLYFYWYRQILGQKVEFLVSFYNNEISEKSEIFDDQFSVERPDGSNFTLKIRSTKLEDSAMYFCARGDRPYGYTFGSGTRLTVV.

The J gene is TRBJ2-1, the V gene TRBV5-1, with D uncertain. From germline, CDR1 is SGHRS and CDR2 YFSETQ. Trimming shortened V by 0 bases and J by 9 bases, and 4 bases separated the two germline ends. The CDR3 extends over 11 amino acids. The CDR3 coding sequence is TGCGCCAGCAGCTTGGATACTGAGCAGTTCTTC. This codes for CASSLDTEQFF. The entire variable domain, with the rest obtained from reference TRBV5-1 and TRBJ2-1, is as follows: KAGVTQTPRYLIKTRGQQVTLSCSPISGHRSVSWYQQTPGQGLQFLFEYFSETQRNKGNFPGRFSGRQFSNSRSEMNVSTLELGDSALYLCASSLDTEQFFGPGTRLTVL.

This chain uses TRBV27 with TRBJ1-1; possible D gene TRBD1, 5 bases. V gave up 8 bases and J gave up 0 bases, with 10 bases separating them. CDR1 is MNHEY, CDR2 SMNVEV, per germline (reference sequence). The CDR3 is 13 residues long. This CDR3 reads CASVGTVNTEAFF. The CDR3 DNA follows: TGTGCCAGCGTAGGGACGGTGAACACTGAAGCTTTCTTT.

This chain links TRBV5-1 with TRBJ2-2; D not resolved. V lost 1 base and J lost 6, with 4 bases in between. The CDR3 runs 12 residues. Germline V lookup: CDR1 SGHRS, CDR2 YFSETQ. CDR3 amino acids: CASSLFPGELFF. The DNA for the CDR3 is TGCGCCAGCAGCTTGTTCCCCGGGGAGCTGTTTTTT.

In DNA, the CDR3 is TGTGCCAGCAGTCGTGTTCTCTCCCGTGAGCAGTTCTTC. Amino acid sequence: CASSRVLSREQFF. The chain employs TRBV28 and TRBJ2-1; D gene unclear. The V gene's germline CDR1 is MDHEN and CDR2 SYDVKM. This CDR3 region has 13 residues. The germline V and J ends were trimmed by 5 bases and 9 bases, with 14 bases remaining between them. Drawing the rest from reference TRBV28 and TRBJ2-1, the complete variable domain is DVKVTQSSRYLVKRTGEKVFLECVQDMDHENMFWYRQDPGLGLRLIYFSYDVKMKEKGDIPEGYSVSREKKERFSLILESASTNQTSMYLCASSRVLSREQFFGPGTRLTVL.

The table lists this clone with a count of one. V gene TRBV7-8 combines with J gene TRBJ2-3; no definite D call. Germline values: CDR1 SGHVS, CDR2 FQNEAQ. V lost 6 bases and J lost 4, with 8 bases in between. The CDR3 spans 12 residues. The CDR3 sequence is CASSPSPDTQYF. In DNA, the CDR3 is TGTGCCAGCAGTCCATCACCAGATACGCAGTATTTT.

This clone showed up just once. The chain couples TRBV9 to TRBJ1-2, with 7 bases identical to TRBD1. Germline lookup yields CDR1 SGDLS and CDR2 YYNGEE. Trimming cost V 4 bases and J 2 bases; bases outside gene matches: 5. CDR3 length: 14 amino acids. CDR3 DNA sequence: TGTGCCAGCAGCCTCGAACAGGGGAACTATGGCTACACCTTC. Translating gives CASSLEQGNYGYTF.

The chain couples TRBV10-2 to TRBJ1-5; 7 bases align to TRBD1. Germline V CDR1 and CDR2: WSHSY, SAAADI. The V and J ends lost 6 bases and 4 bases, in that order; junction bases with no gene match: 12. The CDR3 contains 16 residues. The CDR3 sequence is CASRDPRTGPNQPQHF. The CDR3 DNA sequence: TGCGCCAGCAGGGACCCCCGGACAGGCCCGAATCAGCCCCAGCATTTT.

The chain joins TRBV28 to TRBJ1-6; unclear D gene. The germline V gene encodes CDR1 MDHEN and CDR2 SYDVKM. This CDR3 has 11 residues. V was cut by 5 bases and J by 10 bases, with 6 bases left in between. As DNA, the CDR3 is TGTGCCAGCAGTCGGGTCTCACCCCTCCACTTT. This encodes CASSRVSPLHF.

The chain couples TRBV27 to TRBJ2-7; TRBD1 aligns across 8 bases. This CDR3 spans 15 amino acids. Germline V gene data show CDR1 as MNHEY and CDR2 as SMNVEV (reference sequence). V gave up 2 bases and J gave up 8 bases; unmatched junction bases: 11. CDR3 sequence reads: CASSLNGQGLWKQYF. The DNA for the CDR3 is TGTGCCAGCAGTTTAAATGGACAGGGTCTTTGGAAGCAGTACTTC.

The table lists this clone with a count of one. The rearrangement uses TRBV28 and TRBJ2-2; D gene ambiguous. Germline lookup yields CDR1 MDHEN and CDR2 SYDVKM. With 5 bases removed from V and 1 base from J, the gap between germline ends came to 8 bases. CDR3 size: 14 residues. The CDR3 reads CASSHLGNTGELFF. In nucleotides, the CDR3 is TGTGCCAGCAGTCACCTCGGGAACACCGGGGAGCTGTTTTTT.

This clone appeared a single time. The CDR3 region has the DNA TGTGCCAGCAGACGAATCAACGCCGGGAGGGGGCCAGGGTCCCCTAGCACAGATACGCAGTATTTT. This encodes CASRRINAGRGPGSPSTDTQYF. The chain carries TRBV21-1 and TRBJ2-3; the table's D call, TRBD2, has no DNA check behind it. TRBV21-1 is tagged as a pseudogene. The CDR3 is made up of 22 amino acids.

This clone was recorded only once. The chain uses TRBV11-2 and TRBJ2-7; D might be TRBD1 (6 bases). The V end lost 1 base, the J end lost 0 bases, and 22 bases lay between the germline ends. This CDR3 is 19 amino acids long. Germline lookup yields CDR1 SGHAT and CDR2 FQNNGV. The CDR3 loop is CASSLAMGAGPLSSYEQYF. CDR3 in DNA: TGTGCCAGCAGCTTAGCGATGGGGGCCGGGCCCCTAAGCTCCTACGAGCAGTACTTC.

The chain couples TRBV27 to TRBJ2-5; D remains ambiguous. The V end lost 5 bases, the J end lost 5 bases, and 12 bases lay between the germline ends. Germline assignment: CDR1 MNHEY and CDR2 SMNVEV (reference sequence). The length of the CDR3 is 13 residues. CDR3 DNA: TGTGCCAGCAGTCCGGCCCCTTGGGAGACCCAGTACTTC. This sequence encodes CASSPAPWETQYF.